The rows below give T cell receptor beta chains drawn from one sample of a study of cytomegalovirus exposure and HLA in healthy donors. Some clones are missing from TCRdb's copy, which holds only in-frame ones; the method was immunoSEQ multiplex PCR. This table has roughly 170,000 clones, around 81% appearing once. The sequenced sample consisted of PBMCs. Receptors originate from a woman aged 25 to 39 in good health and CMV-seronegative. The CDR3 runs from the conserved cysteine through the conserved F or W. Fields, in order: clone size, J gene, D gene, V gene, CDR3 DNA, CDR3 protein. The D gene is left open where the match is weak. Rows give clone size only sometimes, using once, few, many, or a class for an expanded clone.

. TRBJ2-5 TRBD1 TRBV10-3 TGTGCCGTGTCCGGGACAGGGGTCCAAGAGACCCAGTACTTC CAVSGTGVQETQYF
. TRBJ2-2 . TRBV28 TGTGCCACCCTCAACCCGGGACACGGAGAAACCGGGGAGCTGTTTTTT CATLNPGHGETGELFF
. TRBJ1-3 . TRBV11-1 TGTGCCAGCAGCTACCGGTCTGACACCATATATTTT CASSYRSDTIYF
once TRBJ1-2 TRBD1 TRBV6-6 TGTGCCAGCTCGGACAGGGCTTCCCGAGAGTATGGCTACACCTTC CASSDRASREYGYTF
. TRBJ1-1 . TRBV6-1 TGTGCCAGCAGACAGGGAAATACGAACACTGAAGCTTTCTTT CASRQGNTNTEAFF
. TRBJ1-2 . TRBV6-1 TGTGCCAGCAGTGAAGGCGCAGGGTGGTATGGCTACACCTTC CASSEGAGWYGYTF
. TRBJ2-7 . TRBV11-1 TGTGCCAGCAGCCCCCTCGGCAGGTCCTACGAGCAGTACTTC CASSPLGRSYEQYF
once TRBJ2-7 TRBD1 TRBV18 TGTGCCAGCTCATCATTTACGGGACAGGCCACCTACGAGCAGTACTTC CASSSFTGQATYEQYF
once TRBJ2-7 . TRBV5-6 TGTGCCAGCAGCCTCGGAGGACAGTCCTACGAGCAGTACTTC CASSLGGQSYEQYF
. TRBJ2-2 TRBD1 TRBV18 TGTGCCAGTGGACAGGGAGACACCGGGGAGCTGTTTTTT CASGQGDTGELFF
. TRBJ2-5 . TRBV4-1 TGCGCCAGCAGCCCCGAGTCGGAGACCCAGTACTTC CASSPESETQYF
few TRBJ2-3 . TRBV6-5 TGTGCCAGCAGGACAGGTCTAGGAACAGATACGCAGTATTTT CASRTGLGTDTQYF
. TRBJ1-1 . TRBV6-5 TGTGCCAGCAGTTCGGGTACCCAAAGGGAAGCTTTCTTT CASSSGTQREAFF
. TRBJ1-5 TRBD1 TRBV6-1 TGTGCCAGCAGTGAACTGACAGGGTATCAGCCCCAGCATTTT CASSELTGYQPQHF
. TRBJ2-1 TRBD2 TRBV4-2 TGTGCCAGCAGCCAGGACCTAGCGGGAGGGTACAATGAGCAGTTCTTC CASSQDLAGGYNEQFF
. TRBJ2-2 . TRBV11-3 TGTGCCAGCAGCACAGTAAATGGGGCGGGGGAGCTGTTTTTT CASSTVNGAGELFF
. TRBJ1-5 TRBD1 TRBV7-9 TGTTCCAGCAGCTTTGGGACAGGGAGCAATCAGCCCCAGCATTTT CSSSFGTGSNQPQHF
few TRBJ1-2 . TRBV6-5 TGTGCCAGCAGTTACTCTCCAGGGGAGGGCTATGGCTACACCTTC CASSYSPGEGYGYTF
few TRBJ1-1 . TRBV19 TGTGCCAGTAGATATCGGGACTGGTCTTTCTTT CASRYRDWSFF
. TRBJ2-7 TRBD1 TRBV6-5 TGTGCCAGCAAATTGGGACAGCTGTCCTACGAGCAGTACTTC CASKLGQLSYEQYF
. TRBJ2-7 . TRBV30 TGTGCCTGGAGCGAGGACTCGTCCTACGAGCAGTACTTC CAWSEDSSYEQYF
. TRBJ1-2 . TRBV5-4 TGTGCCAGCAGCTTTAAACCAGGGTACTCTAACTATGGCTACACCTTC CASSFKPGYSNYGYTF
. TRBJ1-1 TRBD1 TRBV19 TGTGCCAGTAGTATGAAGGGACAGGGGATGAACACTGAAGCTTTCTTT CASSMKGQGMNTEAFF
. TRBJ2-7 TRBD1 TRBV14 TGTGCCAGCAGCCAAGATGCCCTGGACAGGGGTTTTCCCTACGAGCAGTACTTC CASSQDALDRGFPYEQYF
. TRBJ2-2 . TRBV14 TGTGCCAGCAGCCGAACACGCACCGGGGAGCTGTTTTTT CASSRTRTGELFF
. TRBJ1-5 . TRBV28 TGTGCCAGCAGCCCAACGGGTAATCAGCCCCAGCATTTT CASSPTGNQPQHF
. TRBJ1-5 TRBD1 TRBV6-1 TGTGCCAGCAGCCCGACAGGGGGCAAAAATCAGCCCCAGCATTTT CASSPTGGKNQPQHF
. TRBJ2-7 TRBD2 TRBV11-2 TGTGCCAGCAGCTCGGGAGGAGTCTCCTACGAGCAGTACTTC CASSSGGVSYEQYF
. TRBJ1-5 . TRBV19 TGTGCCAGTATACGGCCGAGGGAGAATCAGCCCCAGCATTTT CASIRPRENQPQHF
. TRBJ1-4 . TRBV18 TGTGCCAGCTCACCCCCGGAGAGGGAAAAACTGTTTTTT CASSPPEREKLFF
. TRBJ2-6 TRBD1 TRBV19 TGTGCCAGTAGTACAGGAACGCCGGGACAGGGATGGTCTGGGGCCAACGTCCTGACTTTC CASSTGTPGQGWSGANVLTF
many TRBJ1-6 . TRBV2 TGTGCCAGCAGTGAAAGAGGGGGTGAGAATAATTCACCCCTCCACTTT CASSERGGENNSPLHF
. TRBJ2-7 TRBD2 TRBV27 TGTGCCAGCAGAGTCAACTCCGGACTAGCGGGATCCGAGCAGTACTTC CASRVNSGLAGSEQYF
. TRBJ2-6 TRBD1 TRBV29-1 TGCAGCGTTGAAGATCCGGGACAGGCTGGGGCCAACGGCCTGACTTTC CSVEDPGQAGANGLTF
. TRBJ2-7 TRBD2 TRBV28 TGTGCCAGCAGCCAACTCATACAAATAGCGGGAGGGCCGGGCGAGCAGTACTTC CASSQLIQIAGGPGEQYF